This T cell receptor (beta chain) was obtained from a study of blood T cell repertoires in COVID-19. Study as a whole: Acute-phase and convalescent COVID-19 samples originated in the United States, Italy and Spain.

The data were produced by immunoSEQ multiplex PCR, yet TCRdb's version contains in-frame clones alone and is incomplete. The sample includes 100,000 or so clones, just over 85% of them seen just once. Germline CDR1 and CDR2: KGHDR and SFDVKD. J lost 6 bases, V lost 4 bases, and 10 bases had no gene match. This CDR3 is built from 16 residues. Donors were grouped by their self-reported clinical history. The V gene is TRBV24-1, the J gene TRBJ1-2, with 10 positions matching TRBD1. The TCR originated in a woman aged 45 to 65 who had recovered from COVID-19. Sequencing was carried out using PBMCs or T cells enriched from blood (not recorded which). The CDR3 loop reads CATSDNRDRGLNGYTF. The CDR3 DNA sequence: TGTGCCACCAGTGACAACCGGGACAGGGGATTGAATGGCTACACCTTC.